This T cell receptor beta chain was found in a study of blood T cell repertoires in COVID-19. Whole-study context: T cells, B-cell-depleted T cells, or PBMCs provided the cDNA or gDNA that served as material.

Per the germline V gene, CDR1 is MGHRA and CDR2 is YSYEKL. V shed 5 bases and J 6 bases; nucleotides not matched to a gene: 7. This CDR3 contains 14 residues. Source study methods: Estimates of nucleated cell counts were drawn from the amplification of reference gene primers. TCRdb's table, derived via immunoSEQ multiplex PCR, lists solely in-frame clones and lacks some. V, J and clone size are those of that table, while D and trimming were read from the DNA. The data hold 55,000 or so clones, with 88% observed a single time. The source of this sequence is a man aged 55 to 70 with active COVID-19. Sequencing was performed on peripheral blood. V gene TRBV4-1 combines with J gene TRBJ1-2, with 9 bases aligning to TRBD1. CDR3 loop: CASSEGQGRDGYTF. The CDR3 coding sequence is TGCGCCAGCAGCGAAGGACAGGGGAGAGATGGCTACACCTTC.